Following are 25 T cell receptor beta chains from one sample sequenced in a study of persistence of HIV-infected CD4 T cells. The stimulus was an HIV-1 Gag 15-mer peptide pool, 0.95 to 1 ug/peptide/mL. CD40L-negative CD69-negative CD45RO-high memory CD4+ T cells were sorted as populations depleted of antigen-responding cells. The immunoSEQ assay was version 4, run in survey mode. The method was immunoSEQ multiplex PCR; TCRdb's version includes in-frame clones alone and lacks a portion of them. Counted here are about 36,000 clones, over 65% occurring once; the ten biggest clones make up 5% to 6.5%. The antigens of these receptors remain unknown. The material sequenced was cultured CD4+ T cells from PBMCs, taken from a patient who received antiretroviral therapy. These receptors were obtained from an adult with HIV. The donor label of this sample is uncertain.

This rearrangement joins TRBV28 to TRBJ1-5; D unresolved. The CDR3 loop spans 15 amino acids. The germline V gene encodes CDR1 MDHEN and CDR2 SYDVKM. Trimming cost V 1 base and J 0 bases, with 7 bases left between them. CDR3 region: CASSLSWGSNQPQHF. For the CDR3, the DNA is TGTGCCAGCAGTTTATCTTGGGGTAGCAATCAGCCCCAGCATTTT.

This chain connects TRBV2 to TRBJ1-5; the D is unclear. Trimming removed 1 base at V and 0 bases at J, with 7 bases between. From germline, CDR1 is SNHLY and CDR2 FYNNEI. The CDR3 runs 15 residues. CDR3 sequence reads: CASSEGQNSNQPQHF. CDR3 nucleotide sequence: TGTGCCAGCAGTGAAGGGCAGAATAGCAATCAGCCCCAGCATTTT. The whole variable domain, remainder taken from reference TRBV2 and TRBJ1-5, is EPEVTQTPSHQVTQMGQEVILRCVPISNHLYFYWYRQILGQKVEFLVSFYNNEISEKSEIFDDQFSVERPDGSNFTLKIRSTKLEDSAMYFCASSEGQNSNQPQHFGDGTRLSIL.

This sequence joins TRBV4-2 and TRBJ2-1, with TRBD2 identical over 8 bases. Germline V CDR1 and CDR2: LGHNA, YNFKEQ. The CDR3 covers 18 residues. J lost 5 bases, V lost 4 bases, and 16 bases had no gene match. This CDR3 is CASSLTPPIAGHHNEQFF. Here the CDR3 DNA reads TGTGCCAGCAGCCTTACCCCCCCAATAGCGGGGCACCACAATGAGCAGTTCTTC.

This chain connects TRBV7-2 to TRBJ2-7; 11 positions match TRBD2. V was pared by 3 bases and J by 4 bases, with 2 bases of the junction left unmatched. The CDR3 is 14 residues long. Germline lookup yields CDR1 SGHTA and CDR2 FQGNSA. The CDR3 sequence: CASSFSGGAYEQYF. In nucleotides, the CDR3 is TGTGCCAGCAGCTTTAGCGGGGGGGCTTACGAGCAGTACTTC. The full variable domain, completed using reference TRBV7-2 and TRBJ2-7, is GAGVSQSPSNKVTEKGKDVELRCDPISGHTALYWYRQSLGQGLEFLIYFQGNSAPDKSGLPSDRFSAERTGGSVSTLTIQRTQQEDSAVYLCASSFSGGAYEQYFGPGTRLTVT.

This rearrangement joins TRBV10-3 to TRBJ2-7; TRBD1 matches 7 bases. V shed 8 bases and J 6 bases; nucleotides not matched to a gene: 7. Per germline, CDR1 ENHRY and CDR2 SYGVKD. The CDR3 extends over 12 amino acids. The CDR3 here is CAIRDRASEQYF. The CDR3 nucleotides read TGTGCCATCCGGGACAGAGCTTCCGAGCAGTACTTC.

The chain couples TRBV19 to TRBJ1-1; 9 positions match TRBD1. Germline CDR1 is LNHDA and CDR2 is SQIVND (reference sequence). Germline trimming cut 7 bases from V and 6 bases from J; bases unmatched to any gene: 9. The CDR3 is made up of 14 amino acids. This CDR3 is CASTHRGRRAEAFF. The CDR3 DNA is TGTGCCAGTACCCACAGGGGGCGCCGGGCTGAAGCTTTCTTT.

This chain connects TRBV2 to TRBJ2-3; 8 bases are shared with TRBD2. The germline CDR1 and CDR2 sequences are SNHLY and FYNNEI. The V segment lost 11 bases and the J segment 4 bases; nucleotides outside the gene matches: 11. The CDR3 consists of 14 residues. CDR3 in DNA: TGTGCCTGCCCGGGGGCGGGGGGCCCAGATACGCAGTATTTT. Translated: CACPGAGGPDTQYF.

The CDR3 coding sequence is TGTGCCAGCACACGGACTTCGAGTAGGGATACGCAGTATTTT. As protein: CASTRTSSRDTQYF. V and J are TRBV2 and TRBJ2-3; possibly TRBD2 for D (5 bases). The length of the CDR3 is 14 residues. CDR1 and CDR2 (germline): SNHLY, FYNNEI. V gave up 7 bases and J gave up 6 bases, with 17 bases separating them.

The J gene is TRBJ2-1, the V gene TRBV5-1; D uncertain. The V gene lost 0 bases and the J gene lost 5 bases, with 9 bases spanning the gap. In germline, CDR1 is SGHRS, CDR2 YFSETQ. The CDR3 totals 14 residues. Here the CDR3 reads CASSLDSSNNEQFF. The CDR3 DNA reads TGCGCCAGCAGCTTGGACAGCTCGAACAATGAGCAGTTCTTC.

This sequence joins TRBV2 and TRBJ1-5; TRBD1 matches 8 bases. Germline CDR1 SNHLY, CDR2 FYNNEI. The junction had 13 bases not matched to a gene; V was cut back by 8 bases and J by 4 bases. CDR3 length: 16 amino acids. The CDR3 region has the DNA TGTGCCAGCTCCATTATGGGGACAGGAAGTAATCAGCCCCAGCATTTT. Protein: CASSIMGTGSNQPQHF. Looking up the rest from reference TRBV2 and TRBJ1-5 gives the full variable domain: EPEVTQTPSHQVTQMGQEVILRCVPISNHLYFYWYRQILGQKVEFLVSFYNNEISEKSEIFDDQFSVERPDGSNFTLKIRSTKLEDSAMYFCASSIMGTGSNQPQHFGDGTRLSIL.

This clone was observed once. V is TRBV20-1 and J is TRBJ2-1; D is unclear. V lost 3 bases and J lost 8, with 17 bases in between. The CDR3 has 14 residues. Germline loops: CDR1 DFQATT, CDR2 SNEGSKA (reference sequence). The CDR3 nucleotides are TGCAGTGCTAGTGGGCGGTCCCTACGCGATGAGCAGTTCTTC. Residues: CSASGRSLRDEQFF.

CDR3 loop: CASSPLKGGERNQPQHF. The CDR3 nucleotides read TGCGCCAGCAGTCCACTGAAGGGGGGTGAAAGGAATCAGCCCCAGCATTTT. V usage is TRBV10-2 and J usage is TRBJ1-5; maybe TRBD1 (6 bases). CDR3 length: 17 amino acids. V shed 5 bases and J shed 4 bases, with 21 bases lying between them. Germline V gene sequence: CDR1 WSHSY, CDR2 SAAADI.

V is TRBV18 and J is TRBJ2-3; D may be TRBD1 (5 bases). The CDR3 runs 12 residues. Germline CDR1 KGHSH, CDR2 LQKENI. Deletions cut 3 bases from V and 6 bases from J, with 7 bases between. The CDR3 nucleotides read TGTGCCAGCTCACCCAGGGTTGATACGCAGTATTTT. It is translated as CASSPRVDTQYF.

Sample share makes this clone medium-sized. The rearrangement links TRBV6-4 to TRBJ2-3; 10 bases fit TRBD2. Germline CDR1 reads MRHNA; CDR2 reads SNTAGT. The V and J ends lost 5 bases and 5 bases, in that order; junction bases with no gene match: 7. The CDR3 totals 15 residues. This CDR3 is CASSSGGAEKDTQYF. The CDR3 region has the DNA TGTGCCAGCAGTAGCGGGGGGGCGGAGAAAGATACGCAGTATTTT.

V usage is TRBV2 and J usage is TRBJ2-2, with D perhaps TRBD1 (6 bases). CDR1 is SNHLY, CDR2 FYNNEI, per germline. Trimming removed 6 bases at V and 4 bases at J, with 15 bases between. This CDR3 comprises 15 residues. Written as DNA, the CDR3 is TGTGCCAGCAGCCAACGGACAGCGATCACCGGGGAGCTGTTTTTT. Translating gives CASSQRTAITGELFF.

CDR3 sequence reads: CASSRGDSYEQYF. The CDR3 bases are TGTGCCAGCAGCCGTGGGGACAGCTACGAGCAGTACTTC. The chain uses TRBV7-3 and TRBJ2-7; 7 bases match TRBD1. Germline assignment: CDR1 SGHTA and CDR2 FQGTGA. The CDR3 consists of 13 residues. V shed 5 bases and J 3 bases; nucleotides not matched to a gene: 4.

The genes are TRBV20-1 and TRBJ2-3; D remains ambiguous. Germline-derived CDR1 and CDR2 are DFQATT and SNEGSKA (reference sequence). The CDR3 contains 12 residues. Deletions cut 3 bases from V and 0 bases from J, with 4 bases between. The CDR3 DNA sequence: TGCAGTGCTAGTCAAAGCACAGATACGCAGTATTTT. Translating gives CSASQSTDTQYF.

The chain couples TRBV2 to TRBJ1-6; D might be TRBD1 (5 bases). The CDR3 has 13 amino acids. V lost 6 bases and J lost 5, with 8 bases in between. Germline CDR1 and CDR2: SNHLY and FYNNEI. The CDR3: CASRPRDNSPLHF. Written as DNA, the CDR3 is TGTGCCAGCAGACCCAGGGATAATTCACCCCTCCACTTT.

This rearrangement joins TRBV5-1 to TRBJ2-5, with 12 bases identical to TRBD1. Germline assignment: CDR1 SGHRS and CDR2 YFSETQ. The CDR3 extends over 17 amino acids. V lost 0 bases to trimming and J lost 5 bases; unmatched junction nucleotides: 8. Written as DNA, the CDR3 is TGCGCCAGCAGCTTGGTATCGGGACAGGGGGCCACGGAGACCCAGTACTTC. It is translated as CASSLVSGQGATETQYF.

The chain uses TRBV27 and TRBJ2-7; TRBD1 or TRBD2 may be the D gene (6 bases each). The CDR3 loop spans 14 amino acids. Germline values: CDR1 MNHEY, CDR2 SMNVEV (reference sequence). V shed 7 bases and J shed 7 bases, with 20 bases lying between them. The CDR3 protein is CASNPSTGAREQYF. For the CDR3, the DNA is TGTGCCAGCAATCCCTCTACGGGGGCTAGGGAGCAGTACTTC.

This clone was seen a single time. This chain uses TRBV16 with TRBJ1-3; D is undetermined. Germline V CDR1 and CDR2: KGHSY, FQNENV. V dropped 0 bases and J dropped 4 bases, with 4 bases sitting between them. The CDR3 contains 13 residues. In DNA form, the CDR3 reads TGTGCCAGCAGCCAATCGCGGGGAAACACCATATATTTT. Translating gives CASSQSRGNTIYF.

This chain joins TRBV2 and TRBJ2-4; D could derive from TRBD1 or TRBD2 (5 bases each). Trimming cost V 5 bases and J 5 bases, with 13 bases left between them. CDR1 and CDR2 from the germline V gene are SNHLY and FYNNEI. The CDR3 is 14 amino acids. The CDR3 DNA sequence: TGTGCCAGCAGTAAGCCAGGGACGGAAAACATTCAGTACTTC. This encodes CASSKPGTENIQYF.

CDR3 sequence reads: CASSQVEGDTQYF. The CDR3 DNA reads TGTGCCAGCAGCCAAGTGGAGGGCGATACGCAGTATTTT. The chain couples TRBV4-2 to TRBJ2-3; tentative D call: TRBD2 (6 bases). Trimming took 1 base from V and 6 from J, leaving 8 bases between them. The CDR3 is 13 residues long. Per germline, CDR1 LGHNA and CDR2 YNFKEQ.

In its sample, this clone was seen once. The CDR3 nucleotides are TGTGCCAGCAGCAACCTAGACTGGATCAGCTCCTACAATGAGCAGTTCTTC. Translation gives CASSNLDWISSYNEQFF. The gene calls are TRBV9 and TRBJ2-1, with D unresolved. The V and J ends lost 4 bases and 0 bases respectively, with 17 bases between them. The CDR3 sequence is 17 residues long. The V gene's germline CDR1 is SGDLS and CDR2 YYNGEE.

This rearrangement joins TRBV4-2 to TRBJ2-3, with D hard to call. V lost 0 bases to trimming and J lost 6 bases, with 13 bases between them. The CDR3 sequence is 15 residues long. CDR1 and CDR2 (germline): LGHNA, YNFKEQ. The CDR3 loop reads CASSQEWRFGDTQYF. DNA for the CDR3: TGTGCCAGCAGCCAAGAGTGGCGGTTCGGGGATACGCAGTATTTT.